This T cell receptor beta chain is from a study of control samples from healthy donors and cancer patients. TCRdb's copy holds only in-frame clones and misses some; the assay was immunoSEQ multiplex PCR. The sample includes 65,000 to 90,000 clones, around nine tenths of them seen just once. V lost 2 bases to trimming and J lost 6 bases, with 13 bases between them. The germline V gene encodes CDR1 MNHEY and CDR2 SVGAGI. The CDR3 length is 14 residues. The clonotype originates from a woman in her forties or fifties with colorectal cancer. The chain recombines TRBV6-5 with TRBJ1-1; D is possibly TRBD1 (5 bases). Sequenced input: PBMCs. The CDR3 DNA sequence: TGTGCCAGCAGTTACGACGGGGGGGGACCTGAAGCTTTCTTT. Protein sequence: CASSYDGGGPEAFF.